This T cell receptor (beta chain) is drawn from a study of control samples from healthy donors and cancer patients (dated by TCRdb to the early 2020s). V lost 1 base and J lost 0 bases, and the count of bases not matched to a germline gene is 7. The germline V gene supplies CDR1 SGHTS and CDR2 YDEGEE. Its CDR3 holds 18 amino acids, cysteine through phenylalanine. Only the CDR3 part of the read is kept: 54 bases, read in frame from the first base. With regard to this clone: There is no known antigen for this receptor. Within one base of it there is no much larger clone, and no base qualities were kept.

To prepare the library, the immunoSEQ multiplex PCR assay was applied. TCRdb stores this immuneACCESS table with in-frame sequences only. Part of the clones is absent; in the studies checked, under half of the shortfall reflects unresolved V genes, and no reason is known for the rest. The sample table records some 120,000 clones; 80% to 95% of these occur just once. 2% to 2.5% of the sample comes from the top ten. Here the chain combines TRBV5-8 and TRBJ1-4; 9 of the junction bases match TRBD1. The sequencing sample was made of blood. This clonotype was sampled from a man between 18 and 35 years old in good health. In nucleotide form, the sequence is TGTGCCAGCAGCTTGACCGGGACAGGGCCCACAACTAATGAAAAACTGTTTTTT. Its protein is CASSLTGTGPTTNEKLFF.